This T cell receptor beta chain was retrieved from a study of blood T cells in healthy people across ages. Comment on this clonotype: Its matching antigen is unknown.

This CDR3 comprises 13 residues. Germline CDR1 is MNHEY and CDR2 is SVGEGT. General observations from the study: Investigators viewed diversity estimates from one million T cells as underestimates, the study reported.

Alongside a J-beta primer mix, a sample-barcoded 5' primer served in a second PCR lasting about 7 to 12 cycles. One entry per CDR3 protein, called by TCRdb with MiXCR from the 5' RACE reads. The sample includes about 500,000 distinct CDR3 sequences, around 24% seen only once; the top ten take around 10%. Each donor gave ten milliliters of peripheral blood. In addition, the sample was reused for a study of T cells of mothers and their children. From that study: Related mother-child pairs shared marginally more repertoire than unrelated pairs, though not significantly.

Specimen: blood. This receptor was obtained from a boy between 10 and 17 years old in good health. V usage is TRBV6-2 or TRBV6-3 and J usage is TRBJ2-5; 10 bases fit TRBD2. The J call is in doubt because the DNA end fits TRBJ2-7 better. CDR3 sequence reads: CASSGLAGAEQYF. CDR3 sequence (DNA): TGTGCCAGCAGTGGCCTAGCGGGAGCCGAGCAGTACTTC.